These 5 T cell receptor beta chains share one sample of origin, sequenced in a study of T cell changes during pregnancy in multiple sclerosis. Assay: immunoSEQ multiplex PCR; the TCRdb copy retains only in-frame clones and omits some. The repertoire holds around 61,000 clones, with about 90% as singletons. This material consisted of peripheral blood, taken in the third trimester of pregnancy. Receptors originate from a female donor in good health, enrolled as a control in a pregnancy study.

This rearrangement joins TRBV29-1 to TRBJ1-2; 11 nucleotides line up with TRBD1. CDR3 length equals 17 residues. Germline V gene sequence: CDR1 SQVTM, CDR2 ANQGSEA. Trimming removed 1 base from V and 0 bases from J; junction bases left unmatched: 7. This CDR3 is CSVEGPGQGEANYGYTF. The CDR3 coding sequence is TGCAGCGTTGAAGGGCCGGGACAGGGGGAAGCTAACTATGGCTACACCTTC.

The rearrangement links TRBV30 to TRBJ1-2, with 8 bases fitting TRBD1. Germline CDR1 GTSNPN, CDR2 SVGIG (reference sequence). The CDR3 sequence is 14 residues long. J was trimmed by 7 bases and V by 6 bases; bases with no gene match: 13. The CDR3 loop reads CACHLRGRVGGYTF. The DNA for the CDR3 is TGTGCCTGCCACCTCAGGGGGCGAGTAGGTGGCTACACCTTC.

This rearrangement joins TRBV7-2 to TRBJ2-3, with a weak D call TRBD2 (7 bases). The CDR3 has 18 residues. V gave up 1 base and J gave up 2 bases, with 19 bases separating them. From germline, CDR1 is SGHTA and CDR2 FQGNSA. CDR3 in DNA: TGTGCCAGCAGCTTAGAAATGGGGGGGGGCCCTGACACAGATACGCAGTATTTT. Translating it yields CASSLEMGGGPDTDTQYF.

This clone was detected only a few times. The chain joins TRBV10-1 to TRBJ1-6; the D is unclear. Germline V lookup: CDR1 WNHNN, CDR2 SYGVQD (reference sequence). There are 18 residues in the CDR3. Trimming shortened V by 2 bases and J by 0 bases, and 14 bases separated the two germline ends. CDR3 amino acids: CASSEHGTRSSYNSPLHF. CDR3 DNA sequence: TGCGCCAGCAGTGAGCATGGCACTAGGAGCTCCTATAATTCACCCCTCCACTTT.

This chain uses TRBV2 with TRBJ1-6, with 7 bases lining up with TRBD1. CDR1 and CDR2 from the germline V gene are SNHLY and FYNNEI. The CDR3 consists of 18 residues. V lost 4 bases, J lost 5 bases, and 14 bases stayed unmatched. This CDR3 reads CASSALLQGTNNNSPLHF. The CDR3 DNA sequence: TGTGCCAGCAGTGCGCTTTTACAGGGGACAAATAATAATTCACCCCTCCACTTT.